This is a list of T cell receptor beta chains from one sample in a study of T cell changes during pregnancy in multiple sclerosis. Generated by immunoSEQ multiplex PCR, the TCRdb table keeps only in-frame clones and is missing some. The sample consists of nearly 80,000 clones, approximately 90% of them appearing once. The material was CD4+ T cells from peripheral blood mononuclear cells, obtained before pregnancy. These receptors originate from a female donor with multiple sclerosis, enrolled in a pregnancy study. CDR3s include the opening cysteine and the closing phenylalanine or tryptophan. Fields, in order: clone size, J gene, V gene, D gene, CDR3 DNA, CDR3 protein. The D gene is left open where the match is weak. A clone size is listed for some rows: how often the clone was seen (once, few, many), or a class if it is expanded.

>.|TRBJ2-7|TRBV5-8|TRBD1
TGTGCCAGCAGCTTGGGGTTGGGACAGGCATACGAGCAGTACTTC
CASSLGLGQAYEQYF
>.|TRBJ2-7|TRBV11-2|TRBD1
TGTGCCAGCAGCTCTCTCCAGGGGGCTTACGAGCAGTACTTC
CASSSLQGAYEQYF
>.|TRBJ2-5|TRBV30|TRBD2
TGTGCCTGGAGTGTTGGGGGGGAAGAGACCCAGTACTTC
CAWSVGGEETQYF
>.|TRBJ2-6|TRBV27|TRBD2
TGTGCCAGCAGGGTGACTAGCGGGGAAACTGGGGCCAACGTCCTGACTTTC
CASRVTSGETGANVLTF
>.|TRBJ2-2|TRBV2|TRBD2
TGTGCCAGCAGTGAAACGCGTAGGGCGGGCCGTTTCGGACTAGCGGCGGGGGGGGAGCTGTTTTTT
CASSETRRAGRFGLAAGGELFF
>.|TRBJ2-1|TRBV6-1|.
TGTGCCAGCAGTGTTTCTAGGAGCTCCTACAATGAGCAGTTCTTC
CASSVSRSSYNEQFF
>.|TRBJ1-5|TRBV6-6|TRBD1
TGTGCCAGCACCACGTCGGGACAGAATCAGCCCCAGCATTTT
CASTTSGQNQPQHF
>.|TRBJ1-5|TRBV7-2|TRBD1
TGTGCCAGCAGTCTCGGACAGGGTAGCAATCAGCCCCAGCATTTT
CASSLGQGSNQPQHF
>.|TRBJ2-2|TRBV27|TRBD2
TGTGCCAGCAGTTTTCTAGCGGGATATCACACCGGGGAGCTGTTTTTT
CASSFLAGYHTGELFF
>.|TRBJ2-3|TRBV19|TRBD1
TGTGCCAGTACTTCGAGAACAGGGGGCAGGACAGATACGCAGTATTTT
CASTSRTGGRTDTQYF
>.|TRBJ1-2|TRBV4-1|.
TGCGCCAGCAGCCCATCGGAGAGTGCTAACTATGGCTACACCTTC
CASSPSESANYGYTF
>.|TRBJ2-5|TRBV6-6|TRBD2
TGTGCCAGCAGTTACTCGGCAGCGGGGGCGTTAGAGACCCAGTACTTC
CASSYSAAGALETQYF
>.|TRBJ2-3|TRBV25-1|.
TGTGCCACCGGCAGGGGAGCGGCAGATACGCAGTATTTT
CATGRGAADTQYF
>.|TRBJ2-7|TRBV19|.
TGTGCCAGTAGTGGGTTCGGCGGGTCCTACGAGCAGTACTTC
CASSGFGGSYEQYF
>.|TRBJ2-5|TRBV5-1|TRBD2
TGCGCCAGCAGCTTGCCGGGGGGGGAGACCCAGTACTTC
CASSLPGGETQYF
>once|TRBJ1-5|TRBV4-1|.
TGCGCCAGCAGCCAAGCGCGGGGGAGTTGGGGCAATCAGCCCCAGCATTTT
CASSQARGSWGNQPQHF
>once|TRBJ1-2|TRBV5-4|TRBD1
TGTGCCAGCAGTTCCGGGACAGGGTCCGCGAACCTCTATGGCTACACCTTC
CASSSGTGSANLYGYTF
>.|TRBJ2-7|TRBV2|.
TGTGCCAGCAGTGTAAGGATCAGCGCCTCCTACGAGCAGTACTTC
CASSVRISASYEQYF
>.|TRBJ1-5|TRBV20-1|.
TGCAGTGCTAGTTACGGTCAGCCCCAGCATTTT
CSASYGQPQHF
>once|TRBJ2-5|TRBV30|TRBD1
TGTGCCTGGAGGGCCGGGACAGGGAGGGAGACCCAGTACTTC
CAWRAGTGRETQYF
>.|TRBJ2-3|TRBV2|TRBD2
TGTGCCAGCAGCCCCCTGGGAGCGGGGGGCACAGATACGCAGTATTTT
CASSPLGAGGTDTQYF
>once|TRBJ2-7|TRBV30|.
TGTGCCTGGAAGCCGACTGGGAGCTACGAGCAGTACTTC
CAWKPTGSYEQYF
>.|TRBJ2-5|TRBV19|TRBD2
TGTGCCAGTAGTATAGGGACTAGCGAGGGCTGGGAGACCCAGTACTTC
CASSIGTSEGWETQYF
>.|TRBJ2-5|TRBV2|TRBD2
TGTGCCAGCAGTGAGTCAGCGGGATTCGATGAGACCCAGTACTTC
CASSESAGFDETQYF
>once|TRBJ2-1|TRBV4-2|TRBD2
TGTGCCAGCAGCCCCTGGGGGACTAGCTCCTACAATGAGCAGTTCTTC
CASSPWGTSSYNEQFF
>.|TRBJ1-1|TRBV27|TRBD1
TGTGCCAGCAGTCATAGAAGACCCGACAGGGAAGACGGGAACACTGAAGCTTTCTTT
CASSHRRPDREDGNTEAFF
>once|TRBJ2-3|TRBV2|TRBD2
TGTGCCAGCAGTTTCGGACTAGCGGGAGATACGCAGTATTTT
CASSFGLAGDTQYF
>.|TRBJ1-4|TRBV18|TRBD1
TGTGCCAGCTCACCACCGTCACAGGGGAATGAAAAACTGTTTTTT
CASSPPSQGNEKLFF